This T cell receptor beta chain was found in a study of cytomegalovirus exposure and HLA in healthy donors. Study-level findings and limits: Later analysis identified 16,000 or so TCR beta sequences associated with HLA alleles, using a false discovery rate threshold of 0.05.

On this clone itself: What it binds is unknown.

All the people who gave samples were healthy bone marrow donors. Both 60 Vbeta primers and 13 Jbeta primers went into the PCR. Clones were read by immunoSEQ multiplex PCR, and TCRdb kept only the in-frame ones, dropping some. The table shows roughly 130,000 clones, with more than 65% occurring only once. Sequencing input: PBMCs. This receptor was taken from a woman aged 55-70 years in good health and CMV-seropositive.

CDR3 protein: CSVQTAGQGKNQPQHF. In DNA form, the CDR3 reads TGCAGCGTTCAAACGGCGGGACAGGGGAAGAATCAGCCCCAGCATTTT. This chain links TRBV29-1 with TRBJ1-5, with 10 bases fitting TRBD1. CDR1 and CDR2 (germline): SQVTM, ANQGSEA. This CDR3 is built from 16 residues. Trimming removed 5 bases from V and 4 bases from J; junction bases left unmatched: 11.